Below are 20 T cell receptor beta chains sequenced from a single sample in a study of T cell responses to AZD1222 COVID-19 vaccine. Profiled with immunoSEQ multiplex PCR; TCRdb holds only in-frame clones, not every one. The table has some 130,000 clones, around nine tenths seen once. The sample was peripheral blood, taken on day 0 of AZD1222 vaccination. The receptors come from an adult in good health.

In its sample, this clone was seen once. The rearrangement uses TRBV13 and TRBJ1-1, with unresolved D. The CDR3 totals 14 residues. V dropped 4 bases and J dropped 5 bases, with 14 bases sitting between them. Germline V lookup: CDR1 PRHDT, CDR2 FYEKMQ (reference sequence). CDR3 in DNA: TGTGCCAGCAGCTCACAAGGAGGAGGGACTGAAGCTTTCTTT. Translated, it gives CASSSQGGGTEAFF. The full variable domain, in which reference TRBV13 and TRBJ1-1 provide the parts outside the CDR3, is AAGVIQSPRHLIKEKRETATLKCYPIPRHDTVYWYQQGPGQDPQFLISFYEKMQSDKGSIPDRFSAQQFSDYHSELNMSSLELGDSALYFCASSSQGGGTEAFFGQGTRLTVV.

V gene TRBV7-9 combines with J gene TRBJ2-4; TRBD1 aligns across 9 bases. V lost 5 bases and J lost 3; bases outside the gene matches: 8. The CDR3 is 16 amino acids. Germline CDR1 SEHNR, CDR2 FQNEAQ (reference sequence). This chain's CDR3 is CASSPYLGQGKNIQYF. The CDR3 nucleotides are TGTGCCAGCAGCCCCTACCTGGGACAGGGCAAAAACATTCAGTACTTC.

The CDR3 region is CSVGDRDTPYGYTF. The CDR3 nucleotides read TGCAGCGTTGGGGACCGGGACACCCCCTATGGCTACACCTTC. The chain has TRBV29-1 and TRBJ1-2, with D tentatively TRBD1 (6 bases). The CDR3 covers 14 residues. The V end was cut by 4 bases, the J end by 4 bases, with 16 bases between. Germline V gene data show CDR1 as SQVTM and CDR2 as ANQGSEA.

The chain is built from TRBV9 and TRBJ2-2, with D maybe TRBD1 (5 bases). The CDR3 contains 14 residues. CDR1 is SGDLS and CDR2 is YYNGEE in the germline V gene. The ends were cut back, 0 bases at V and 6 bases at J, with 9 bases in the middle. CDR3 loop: CASSVVKGPGELFF. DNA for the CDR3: TGTGCCAGCAGCGTAGTAAAGGGGCCCGGGGAGCTGTTTTTT. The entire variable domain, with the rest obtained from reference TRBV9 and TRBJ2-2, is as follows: DSGVTQTPKHLITATGQRVTLRCSPRSGDLSVYWYQQSLDQGLQFLIQYYNGEERAKGNILERFSAQQFPDLHSELNLSSLELGDSALYFCASSVVKGPGELFFGEGSRLTVL.

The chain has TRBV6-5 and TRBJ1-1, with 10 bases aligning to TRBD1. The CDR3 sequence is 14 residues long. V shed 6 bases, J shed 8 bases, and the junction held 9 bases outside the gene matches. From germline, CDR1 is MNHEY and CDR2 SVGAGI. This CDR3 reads CASSYSGTGEEAFF. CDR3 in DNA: TGTGCCAGCAGCTATTCCGGGACAGGGGAAGAAGCTTTCTTT.

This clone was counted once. CDR3 protein: CASSEGLSNQPQHF. The CDR3 DNA reads as TGTGCCAGCAGCGAGGGGCTTAGCAATCAGCCCCAGCATTTT. This chain links TRBV7-9 with TRBJ1-5, with D tentatively TRBD1 (5 bases). The V gene lost 5 bases and the J gene lost 0 bases, with 8 bases spanning the gap. This CDR3 region has 14 residues. Per the germline V gene, CDR1 is SEHNR and CDR2 is FQNEAQ (reference sequence).

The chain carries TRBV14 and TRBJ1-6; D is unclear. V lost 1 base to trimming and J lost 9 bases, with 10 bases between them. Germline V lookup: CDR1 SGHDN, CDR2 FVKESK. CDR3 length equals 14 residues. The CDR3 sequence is CASSQVLGSSPLHF. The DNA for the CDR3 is TGTGCCAGCAGCCAAGTCCTGGGGTCTTCACCCCTCCACTTT.

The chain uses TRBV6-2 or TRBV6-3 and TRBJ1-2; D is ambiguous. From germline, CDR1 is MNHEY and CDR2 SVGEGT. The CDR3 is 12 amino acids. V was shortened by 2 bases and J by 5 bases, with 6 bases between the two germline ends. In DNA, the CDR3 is TGTGCCAGCAGTTACGTCGGGTATGGCTACACCTTC. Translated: CASSYVGYGYTF.

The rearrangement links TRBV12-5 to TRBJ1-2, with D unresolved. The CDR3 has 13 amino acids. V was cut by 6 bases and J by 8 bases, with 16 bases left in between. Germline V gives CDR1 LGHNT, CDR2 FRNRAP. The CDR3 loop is CASGLAEAQGYTF. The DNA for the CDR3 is TGTGCTAGTGGCTTAGCGGAGGCTCAAGGCTACACCTTC.

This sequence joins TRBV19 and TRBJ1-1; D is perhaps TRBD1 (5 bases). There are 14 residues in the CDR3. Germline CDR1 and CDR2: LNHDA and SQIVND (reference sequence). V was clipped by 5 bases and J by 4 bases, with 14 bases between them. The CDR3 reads CASSRGREVTEAFF. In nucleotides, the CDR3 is TGTGCCAGTAGTCGGGGCAGGGAGGTCACTGAAGCTTTCTTT.

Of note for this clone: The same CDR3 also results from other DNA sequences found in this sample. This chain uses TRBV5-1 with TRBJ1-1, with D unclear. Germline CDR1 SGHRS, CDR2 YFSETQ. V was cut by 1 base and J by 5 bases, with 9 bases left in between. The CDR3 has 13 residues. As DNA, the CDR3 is TGCGCCAGCAGCTTGACGGCCGAAACTGAAGCTTTCTTT. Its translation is CASSLTAETEAFF. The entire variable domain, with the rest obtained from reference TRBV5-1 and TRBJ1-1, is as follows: KAGVTQTPRYLIKTRGQQVTLSCSPISGHRSVSWYQQTPGQGLQFLFEYFSETQRNKGNFPGRFSGRQFSNSRSEMNVSTLELGDSALYLCASSLTAETEAFFGQGTRLTVV.

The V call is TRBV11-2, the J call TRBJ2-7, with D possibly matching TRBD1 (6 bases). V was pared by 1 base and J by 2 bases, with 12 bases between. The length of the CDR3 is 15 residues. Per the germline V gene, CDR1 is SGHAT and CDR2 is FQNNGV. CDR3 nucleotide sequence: TGTGCCAGCAGCTTAGTGACAGGTACCACCTACGAGCAGTACTTC. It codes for CASSLVTGTTYEQYF.

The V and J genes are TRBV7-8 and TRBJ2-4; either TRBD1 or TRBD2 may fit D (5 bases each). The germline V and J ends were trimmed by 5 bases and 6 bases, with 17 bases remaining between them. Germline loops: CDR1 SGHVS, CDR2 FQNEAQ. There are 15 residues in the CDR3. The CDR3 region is CASSPSGQNLNIQYF. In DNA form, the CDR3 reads TGTGCCAGCAGCCCTTCGGGGCAAAATTTAAACATTCAGTACTTC.

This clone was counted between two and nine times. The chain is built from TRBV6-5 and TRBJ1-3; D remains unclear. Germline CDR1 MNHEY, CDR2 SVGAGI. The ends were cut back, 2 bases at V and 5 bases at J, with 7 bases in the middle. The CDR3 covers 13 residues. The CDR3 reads CASSYDGRNTIYF. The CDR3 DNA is TGTGCCAGCAGTTACGACGGCAGAAACACCATATATTTT.

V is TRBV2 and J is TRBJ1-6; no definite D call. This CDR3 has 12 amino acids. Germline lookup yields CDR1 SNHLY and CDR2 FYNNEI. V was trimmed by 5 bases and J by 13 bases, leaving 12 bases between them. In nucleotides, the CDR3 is TGTGCCAGCAGTACCCCAGGTTCTCCCCTCCACTTT. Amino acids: CASSTPGSPLHF.

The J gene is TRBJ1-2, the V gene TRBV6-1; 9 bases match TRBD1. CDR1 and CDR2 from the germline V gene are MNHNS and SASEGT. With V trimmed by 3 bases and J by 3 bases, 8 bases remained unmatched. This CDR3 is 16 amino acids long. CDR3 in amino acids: CASSEKQGAGDYGYTF. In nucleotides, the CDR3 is TGTGCCAGCAGTGAGAAACAGGGGGCGGGCGACTATGGCTACACCTTC.

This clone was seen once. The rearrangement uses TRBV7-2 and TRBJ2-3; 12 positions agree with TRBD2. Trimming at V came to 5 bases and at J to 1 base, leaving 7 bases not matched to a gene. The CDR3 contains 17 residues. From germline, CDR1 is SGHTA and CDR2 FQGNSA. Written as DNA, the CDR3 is TGTGCCAGCAGCCTGGGACTAGCGGGTCGACGCACAGATACGCAGTATTTT. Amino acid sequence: CASSLGLAGRRTDTQYF.

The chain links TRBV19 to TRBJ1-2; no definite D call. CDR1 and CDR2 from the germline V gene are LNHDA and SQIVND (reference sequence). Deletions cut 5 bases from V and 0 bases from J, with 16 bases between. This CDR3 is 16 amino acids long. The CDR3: CASSPMAPLSNYGYTF. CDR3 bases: TGTGCCAGTAGTCCCATGGCGCCCCTCTCTAACTATGGCTACACCTTC.

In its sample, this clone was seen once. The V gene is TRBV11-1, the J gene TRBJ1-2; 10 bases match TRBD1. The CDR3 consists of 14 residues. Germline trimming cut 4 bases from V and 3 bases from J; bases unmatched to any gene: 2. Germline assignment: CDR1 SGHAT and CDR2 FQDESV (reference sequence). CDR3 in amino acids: CASSSGTGDYGYTF. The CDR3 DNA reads TGTGCCAGCAGCTCCGGGACAGGGGACTATGGCTACACCTTC. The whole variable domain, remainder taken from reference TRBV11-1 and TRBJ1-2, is EAEVAQSPRYKITEKSQAVAFWCDPISGHATLYWYRQILGQGPELLVQFQDESVVDDSQLPKDRFSAERLKGVDSTLKIQPAELGDSAMYLCASSSGTGDYGYTFGSGTRLTVV.

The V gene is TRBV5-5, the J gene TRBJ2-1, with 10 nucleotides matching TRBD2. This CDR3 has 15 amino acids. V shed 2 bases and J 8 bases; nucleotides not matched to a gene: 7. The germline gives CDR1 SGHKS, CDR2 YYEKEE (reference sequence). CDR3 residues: CASSFIAGGGDEQFF. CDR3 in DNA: TGTGCCAGCAGCTTTATAGCGGGGGGCGGAGATGAGCAGTTCTTC.